The following is a TCR beta chain sequence with its context. Its antigen is unidentified. Reanalyzing the 10x single-cell sequencing reads, TCRdb keeps one entry per CDR3 protein, without DNA. The repertoire shows about 730 distinct CDR3 sequences; the top ten hold 33%. CDR1 is LNHNV and CDR2 is YYDKDF in the germline V gene (reference sequence). CDR3 length: 18 residues. The data were obtained in a study of CD8 T cells in cerebrospinal fluid in Alzheimer's disease. Study outcomes and limitations: No causal link between EBV and Alzheimer's follows from EBV-specific cerebrospinal fluid TCRs, authors warned.

The source is a human donor with Alzheimer's disease. Specimen: cerebrospinal fluid. The rearrangement links TRBV15 to TRBJ1-2; TCRdb gives TRBD1 as the D gene, but with no DNA this cannot be confirmed. This chain's CDR3 is CATSSPPRVGQSHYGYTF.